This T cell receptor beta chain appears in the sequencing data of a study of T cell responses to AZD1222 COVID-19 vaccine. About the study: Second doses were pooled across both intervals (about 4 or about 12 weeks).

On this clone: Its antigen is still unknown.

V dropped 7 bases and J dropped 6; count of bases not matched to a gene: 4. The germline V gene has CDR1 MRHNA and CDR2 SNTAGT. The CDR3 spans 13 residues. Study-wide results and caveats: Spike-wide vaccine-associated CD4 TCRs dominated at 160-218 and 743-854. Repertoire sampling occurred only after the peak T cell response. Donors were mostly white British, more females; clonal diversity possibly underestimated.

The repertoire was sequenced with immunoSEQ multiplex PCR; TCRdb's copy has only in-frame clones and lacks some. The table lists 160,000 or so clones, around 94% of them singletons. The chain has TRBV6-4 and TRBJ2-1, with 9 nucleotides matching TRBD2. This clonotype was obtained from an adult in good health. This specimen was peripheral blood, taken on day 0 of AZD1222 vaccination. CDR3 sequence (DNA): TGTGCCAGCAACGCGGGAGGGGGCAATGAGCAGTTCTTC. Amino acid sequence: CASNAGGGNEQFF.